This T cell receptor (beta chain) was identified in a study of early T cells in non-severe SARS-CoV-2 infection. Study details: With bulk RNA from unsorted whole blood as input, sequencing yielded unpaired chains.

This clonotype was seen more than once but under ten times. What it recognizes is unknown. General study findings and limits: Comparison of clonotypes with VDJdb favored anti-spike CD8 responses while missing private and CD4 specificities.

There are 15 residues in the CDR3. Losses at the gene ends were 0 bases for V and 3 bases for J; bases not matched to a gene: 3. Germline CDR1 and CDR2: SGHVS and FNYEAQ. Each single cDNA molecule received a unique molecular identifier. Using its own MiXCR run on the 5' RACE reads, TCRdb lists one record per CDR3 protein. The profile shows tens of thousands of distinct CDR3 sequences, 13% of them singletons. The chain employs TRBV7-6 and TRBJ2-3; 7 nucleotides agree with TRBD2. The sequenced sample was whole blood, obtained at baseline. The receptor was derived from an adult who was a healthcare worker with PCR-confirmed SARS-CoV-2 infection or an uninfected control (not recorded which). CDR3 in amino acids: CASSLAGGDTDTQYF. The DNA for the CDR3 is TGTGCCAGCAGCTTAGCGGGAGGGGATACAGATACGCAGTATTTT. The full variable domain, rest sourced from reference TRBV7-6 and TRBJ2-3, is GAGVSQSPRYKVTKRGQDVALRCDPISGHVSLYWYRQALGQGPEFLTYFNYEAQQDKSGLPNDRFSAERPEGSISTLTIQRTEQRDSAMYRCASSLAGGDTDTQYFGPGTRLTVL.